A single sample gave rise to the 31 T cell receptor beta chains below, sequenced in a study of beta chain features in type 1 diabetes. Findings and caveats of the study: Shorter TCRB CDR3s, moderately but significantly so, were found in Type 1 diabetes patients in all four CD4+ subsets.

The sequenced template was cDNA made from the entire isolated RNA. Repertoires were generated with immunoSEQ multiplex PCR, while TCRdb's copy carries only in-frame clones and drops some. Here the sample spans 200,000 to 250,000 clones, under 20% being singletons. No cognate antigen is known for these TCRs. The material sequenced was naive CD4+ T cells from blood. The source of these receptors is a man under 40 with type 1 diabetes.

This chain connects TRBV15 to TRBJ2-1; 11 bases are a match to TRBD2. The V segment lost 4 bases and the J segment 8 bases; nucleotides outside the gene matches: 10. The CDR3 contains 16 residues. The germline gives CDR1 LNHNV, CDR2 YYDKDF (reference sequence). This CDR3 is CATSTALAGGLDEQFF. The CDR3 DNA sequence: TGTGCCACCAGCACAGCCCTAGCGGGAGGTTTGGATGAGCAGTTCTTC.

As to this clone: This may stem from a read error, because a much larger clone lies one nucleotide away. The genes are TRBV7-9 and TRBJ2-5; D remains ambiguous. The J call could be wrong; TRBJ2-7 is a better fit for the DNA end. The CDR3 contains 11 residues. Germline CDR1 reads SEHNR; CDR2 reads FQNEAQ (reference sequence). The DNA of the CDR3 is TGTGCCAGCAGCTTATCCTACGAGCAGTACTTC. Encoded protein: CASSLSYEQYF.

V and J are TRBV7-2 and TRBJ2-1; D perhaps matches TRBD1 (6 bases). This CDR3 comprises 14 residues. Trimming pared 2 bases from V and 4 bases from J, leaving 9 bases between. Germline loops: CDR1 SGHTA, CDR2 FQGNSA. CDR3 residues: CASSLIGGYNEQFF. As DNA, the CDR3 is TGTGCCAGCAGCTTAATAGGGGGATACAATGAGCAGTTCTTC.

The chain joins TRBV10-3 to TRBJ1-1; the D is unclear. From germline, CDR1 is ENHRY and CDR2 SYGVKD. The CDR3 length is 13 residues. V shed 10 bases and J shed 1 base, with 13 bases lying between them. Written as DNA, the CDR3 is TGTGCCACTCTCCGGACTGAGAACACTGAAGCTTTCTTT. It specifies CATLRTENTEAFF.

The chain combines TRBV11-2 with TRBJ2-7; weak D call: TRBD2 (7 bases). This CDR3 contains 14 residues. The germline V gene has CDR1 SGHAT and CDR2 FQNNGV. V was cut by 1 base and J by 6 bases, with 13 bases left in between. The CDR3 sequence is CASSLVRGAREQYF. CDR3 in DNA: TGTGCCAGCAGCTTAGTTCGGGGGGCGCGCGAGCAGTACTTC.

The V call is TRBV30, the J call TRBJ2-3; D assignment may be TRBD1 or TRBD2 (6 bases each). The CDR3 sequence is 15 residues long. V dropped 4 bases and J dropped 7 bases, with 21 bases sitting between them. CDR1 and CDR2 from the germline V gene are GTSNPN and SVGIG (reference sequence). The CDR3 DNA reads TGTGCCTGGAACCCGGGCGGAGGGGGTATGAATACGCAGTATTTT. Translating it yields CAWNPGGGGMNTQYF.

There are a few counts of this clone. The V call is TRBV25-1, the J call TRBJ1-2; possibly TRBD1 for D (5 bases). Germline V lookup: CDR1 MGHDK, CDR2 SYGVNS. V was clipped by 5 bases and J by 3 bases, with 13 bases between them. This CDR3 is 14 amino acids long. CDR3 sequence reads: CASSPSDTHYGYTF. CDR3 coding DNA: TGTGCCAGCAGTCCGTCGGACACTCACTATGGCTACACCTTC.

The V call is TRBV6-1, the J call TRBJ2-3; D unclear. Germline assignment: CDR1 MNHNS and CDR2 SASEGT. V gave up 2 bases and J gave up 1 base, with 7 bases separating them. The CDR3 totals 14 residues. The CDR3 sequence: CASSEPDGTDTQYF. For the CDR3, the DNA is TGTGCCAGCAGTGAACCAGACGGCACAGATACGCAGTATTTT.

This clone came up a few times. This chain uses TRBV28 with TRBJ1-2, with unresolved D. Trimming cost V 6 bases and J 4 bases, with 12 bases left between them. CDR1 and CDR2 (germline): MDHEN, SYDVKM. This CDR3 is 13 amino acids long. The CDR3 sequence: CASSPDGPYGYTF. The CDR3 region has the DNA TGTGCCAGCAGCCCAGACGGACCCTATGGCTACACCTTC.

The chain recombines TRBV7-9 with TRBJ1-2; D uncertain. The ends were cut back, 1 base at V and 6 bases at J, with 18 bases in the middle. The CDR3 sequence is 16 residues long. Per germline, CDR1 SEHNR and CDR2 FQNEAQ (reference sequence). CDR3 amino acids: CASSLGYLRQPNGYTF. The CDR3 DNA is TGTGCCAGCAGCTTAGGTTACCTTCGGCAGCCAAATGGCTACACCTTC.

This clone was detected a few times. The J gene is TRBJ1-1, the V gene TRBV20-1; possibly TRBD1 for D (5 bases). Germline lookup yields CDR1 DFQATT and CDR2 SNEGSKA (reference sequence). This CDR3 is built from 11 residues. Trimming shortened V by 6 bases and J by 10 bases, and 15 bases separated the two germline ends. The chain's CDR3 is CSASPQGLAFF. In DNA form, the CDR3 reads TGCAGTGCGTCCCCGCAGGGATTAGCTTTCTTT.

V gene TRBV7-9 combines with J gene TRBJ1-3, with D possibly matching TRBD1 (5 bases). Trimming took 2 bases from V and 0 from J, leaving 8 bases between them. Germline CDR1 reads SEHNR; CDR2 reads FQNEAQ (reference sequence). This CDR3 is built from 15 residues. Written as DNA, the CDR3 is TGTGCCAGCAGCTTAAAGGGGAGCTCTGGAAACACCATATATTTT. Translating it yields CASSLKGSSGNTIYF.

The chain joins TRBV30 to TRBJ2-3; 7 bases align to TRBD2. The CDR3 is 13 amino acids. The trim removed 4 bases at V and 9 bases at J, leaving 10 bases unmatched. Germline V gives CDR1 GTSNPN, CDR2 SVGIG (reference sequence). This CDR3 is CAWIGRERKTQYF. The CDR3 DNA follows: TGTGCCTGGATCGGGCGGGAGAGGAAGACGCAGTATTTT.

The chain carries TRBV20-1 and TRBJ2-5, with no clear D. The CDR3 spans 10 residues. Trimming left V 6 bases short and J 9 bases short, with 11 bases between. Germline V gene data show CDR1 as DFQATT and CDR2 as SNEGSKA (reference sequence). CDR3 amino acids: CSARSRAQYF. DNA for the CDR3: TGCAGTGCCCGCTCCCGGGCCCAGTACTTC.

The chain recombines TRBV10-3 with TRBJ2-5; TRBD2 is a possible D gene (6 bases). V was pared by 4 bases and J by 9 bases, with 18 bases between. Per germline, CDR1 ENHRY and CDR2 SYGVKD. This CDR3 region has 14 residues. The CDR3 DNA reads TGTGCCATCAGTGGGACGCGGGAAGGACGGCCCCAGTACTTC. This encodes CAISGTREGRPQYF.

This chain uses TRBV6-5 with TRBJ2-3; D gene unclear. This CDR3 is built from 14 residues. From germline, CDR1 is MNHEY and CDR2 SVGAGI. V was pared by 2 bases and J by 4 bases, with 10 bases between. The CDR3 nucleotides read TGTGCCAGCAGTTACGGCCAGTGGGCAGATACGCAGTATTTT. It yields the protein CASSYGQWADTQYF.

The chain is built from TRBV5-1 and TRBJ2-7; 7 nucleotides match TRBD1. Trimming removed 4 bases from V and 2 bases from J; junction bases left unmatched: 9. Germline CDR1 reads SGHRS; CDR2 reads YFSETQ. This CDR3 contains 15 residues. CDR3 protein: CASSLQGPSTYEQYF. The DNA for the CDR3 is TGCGCCAGCAGCCTACAGGGGCCCTCCACCTACGAGCAGTACTTC.

CDR3 residues: CASSGDRGLAKNIQYF. CDR3 in DNA: TGTGCCAGCAGCGGAGACAGGGGGCTGGCCAAAAACATTCAGTACTTC. The chain has TRBV7-8 and TRBJ2-4; 10 bases map to TRBD1. Losses at the gene ends were 5 bases for V and 1 base for J; bases not matched to a gene: 5. The CDR3 consists of 16 residues. The germline gives CDR1 SGHVS, CDR2 FQNEAQ.

This clone was picked up a small number of times. The chain uses TRBV4-1 and TRBJ2-4; D ambiguous. CDR1 and CDR2 from the germline V gene are MGHRA and YSYEKL. The CDR3 loop spans 16 amino acids. Trimming removed 1 base at V and 2 bases at J, with 12 bases between. This CDR3 reads CASSQVTPQPKNIQYF. In nucleotides, the CDR3 is TGCGCCAGCAGCCAAGTCACCCCGCAACCCAAAAACATTCAGTACTTC.

This chain links TRBV7-9 with TRBJ2-5; D gene ambiguous. The CDR3 covers 14 residues. CDR1 and CDR2 from the germline V gene are SEHNR and FQNEAQ (reference sequence). V was shortened by 1 base and J by 5 bases, with 11 bases between the two germline ends. This chain's CDR3 is CASSLDRTSETQYF. The CDR3 region has the DNA TGTGCCAGCAGCTTAGATCGAACATCTGAGACCCAGTACTTC.

This clone has a handful of counts. The V gene is TRBV7-9, the J gene TRBJ1-2, with 8 bases aligning to TRBD1. Per germline, CDR1 SEHNR and CDR2 FQNEAQ (reference sequence). V lost 0 bases and J lost 8; bases outside the gene matches: 8. The CDR3 loop spans 15 amino acids. CDR3 bases: TGTGCCAGCAGCTTAGCGGACAGGGAAGGTGCGGGCTACACCTTC. Encoded protein: CASSLADREGAGYTF.

The chain employs TRBV23-1 and TRBJ2-5, with no clear D. TRBV23-1 is treated as an ORF (open reading frame) with a function not yet certain. This CDR3 spans 14 amino acids. V lost 1 base to trimming and J lost 2 bases, with 8 bases between them. The CDR3 spells CASSQCWIQETQYF. As DNA, the CDR3 is TGCGCCAGCAGTCAATGCTGGATACAAGAGACCCAGTACTTC.

This chain joins TRBV27 and TRBJ2-3; D not certain. Trimming removed 2 bases from V and 0 bases from J, with 3 bases in between. Germline V CDR1 and CDR2: MNHEY, SMNVEV (reference sequence). The CDR3 runs to 13 residues. The CDR3 loop reads CASSLVSTDTQYF. Written as DNA, the CDR3 is TGTGCCAGCAGTTTAGTCAGCACAGATACGCAGTATTTT.

This clone was observed a few times. This chain connects TRBV4-3 to TRBJ2-7, with D hard to call. This CDR3 spans 13 amino acids. Per the germline V gene, CDR1 is LGHNA and CDR2 is YSLEER. Deletions cut 1 base from V and 2 bases from J, with 6 bases between. CDR3 nucleotide sequence: TGCGCCAGCAGCCAAGGGGTCACCTACGAGCAGTACTTC. This translates into CASSQGVTYEQYF.

The DNA of the CDR3 is TGCGCCAGCAGCCACGCCAGCGGGAGGACCGGGGAGCTGTTTTTT. It translates to CASSHASGRTGELFF. The chain recombines TRBV4-3 with TRBJ2-2; the match to TRBD2 covers 9 bases. The junction had 4 bases not matched to a gene; V was cut back by 3 bases and J by 5 bases. This CDR3 is 15 amino acids long. Germline CDR1 and CDR2: LGHNA and YSLEER.

This chain uses TRBV27 with TRBJ2-1, with 11 bases matching TRBD2. Germline trimming cut 2 bases from V and 0 bases from J; bases unmatched to any gene: 12. The CDR3 extends over 20 amino acids. Germline lookup yields CDR1 MNHEY and CDR2 SMNVEV (reference sequence). CDR3 DNA sequence: TGTGCCAGCAGTTTAGTACCGCCGACTAGCGGGACTAACTCCTACAATGAGCAGTTCTTC. Translated, it gives CASSLVPPTSGTNSYNEQFF.

This clone was recorded a few times. V is TRBV19 and J is TRBJ2-6; unclear D gene. V gave up 4 bases and J gave up 4 bases, with 2 bases separating them. This CDR3 spans 12 amino acids. Germline CDR1 is LNHDA and CDR2 is SQIVND (reference sequence). CDR3 in amino acids: CASSSGANVLTF. The CDR3 DNA is TGTGCCAGTAGTAGCGGGGCCAACGTCCTGACTTTC.

This clone was counted a few times. V is TRBV7-2 and J is TRBJ2-7; no clear D gene. The CDR3 spans 13 residues. Germline lookup yields CDR1 SGHTA and CDR2 FQGNSA. V was trimmed by 0 bases and J by 3 bases, leaving 6 bases between them. The CDR3 region has the DNA TGTGCCAGCAGCTTAGCGGACGGCTACGAGCAGTACTTC. It yields the protein CASSLADGYEQYF.

Only a few counts were recorded for this clone. CDR3 residues: CASTQGITSSYNEQFF. The DNA of the CDR3 is TGTGCCAGCACCCAGGGGATTACGAGCTCCTACAATGAGCAGTTCTTC. The chain has TRBV9 and TRBJ2-1; a possible D gene is TRBD1 (6 bases). V lost 6 bases to trimming and J lost 0 bases, with 16 bases between them. The germline CDR1 and CDR2 sequences are SGDLS and YYNGEE. The CDR3 loop spans 16 amino acids. Full variable domain (missing parts from reference TRBV9 and TRBJ2-1): DSGVTQTPKHLITATGQRVTLRCSPRSGDLSVYWYQQSLDQGLQFLIQYYNGEERAKGNILERFSAQQFPDLHSELNLSSLELGDSALYFCASTQGITSSYNEQFFGPGTRLTVL.

This chain's CDR3 is CASSLGASASYEQYF. CDR3 nucleotides: TGTGCCAGCAGCTTAGGCGCTAGCGCGTCCTACGAGCAGTACTTC. V usage is TRBV7-2 and J usage is TRBJ2-7; TRBD2 is a possible D gene (6 bases). Germline V lookup: CDR1 SGHTA, CDR2 FQGNSA. Trimming stripped 1 base from V and 1 base from J, with 11 bases between. This CDR3 contains 15 residues.

The gene calls are TRBV16 and TRBJ2-1; maybe TRBD1 (6 bases). The CDR3 has 14 residues. Germline CDR1 and CDR2: KGHSY and FQNENV. V lost 6 bases, J lost 8 bases, and 17 bases lay in between. CDR3 sequence: CASSHGGQSYEQFF. The CDR3 nucleotides read TGTGCCAGCAGTCACGGAGGACAGTCCTATGAGCAGTTCTTC.